One and the same sample provided the 16 T cell receptor beta chains below, sequenced in a study of T cell repertoires in cytomegalovirus infection. These receptors have no identified antigens. TCRdb analysed the reads with MiXCR anew, one entry per CDR3 protein. The data contain about 280,000 distinct CDR3 sequences, 20% to 25% of them singletons. Sequencing used cultured PBMCs, obtained from culture after CMV antigen stimulation. These receptors all come from a human donor in good health (CMV status not recorded). Some clones in this sample may be carry-over from other donors' samples.

The rearrangement links TRBV27 to TRBJ1-5, with 8 bases matching TRBD1. This CDR3 is built from 15 residues. From germline, CDR1 is MNHEY and CDR2 SMNVEV (reference sequence). V lost 6 bases to trimming and J lost 2 bases; unmatched junction nucleotides: 6. CDR3 in amino acids: CASSPRGRGNQPQHF. The CDR3 DNA reads TGTGCCAGCAGCCCCAGGGGGCGCGGCAATCAGCCCCAGCATTTT.

At least ten counts were recorded for this clonotype. V gene TRBV18 combines with J gene TRBJ2-7; D unresolved. The CDR3 consists of 15 residues. Germline CDR1 KGHSH, CDR2 LQKENI. Trimming took off 0 bases at V and 4 bases at J, with 13 bases between the two ends. The CDR3 protein is CASSPPGKEGYEQYF. CDR3 bases: TGTGCCAGCTCACCACCTGGCAAAGAAGGGTACGAGCAGTACTTC.

The chain has TRBV2 and TRBJ1-1, with a tentative D call TRBD1 (5 bases). The germline gives CDR1 SNHLY, CDR2 FYNNEI. Trimming stripped 4 bases from V and 4 bases from J, with 16 bases between. The CDR3 has 15 residues. CDR3 bases: TGTGCCAGCAGTGCTCTTGGGGCGCTGAGCACTGAAGCTTTCTTT. Protein product: CASSALGALSTEAFF.

This clonotype was picked up many times. This sequence joins TRBV7-8 and TRBJ2-1, with 11 bases matching TRBD2. The germline V gene encodes CDR1 SGHVS and CDR2 FQNEAQ. The ends lost 5 bases at V and 8 bases at J; junction bases unmatched: 8. This CDR3 spans 15 amino acids. The CDR3 bases are TGTGCCAGCAGCCCGACGACTAGCGGGATTGATGAGCAGTTCTTC. Translated: CASSPTTSGIDEQFF. The full variable domain, completed using reference TRBV7-8 and TRBJ2-1, is GAGVSQSPRYKVAKRGQDVALRCDPISGHVSLFWYQQALGQGPEFLTYFQNEAQLDKSGLPSDRFFAERPEGSVSTLKIQRTQQEDSAVYLCASSPTTSGIDEQFFGPGTRLTVL.

This clonotype showed up many times. V usage is TRBV7-9 and J usage is TRBJ1-2, with D maybe TRBD1 (6 bases). Trimming took 0 bases from V and 2 from J, leaving 16 bases between them. CDR3 length equals 17 residues. In germline, CDR1 is SEHNR, CDR2 FQNEAQ (reference sequence). The CDR3 nucleotides read TGTGCCAGCAGCTTAGCTCCCGGGTTAGGGGGAAACTATGGCTACACCTTC. Its protein product is CASSLAPGLGGNYGYTF. The variable domain in full, completed from reference TRBV7-9 and TRBJ1-2, reads DTGVSQNPRHKITKRGQNVTFRCDPISEHNRLYWYRQTLGQGPEFLTYFQNEAQLEKSRLLSDRFSAERPKGSFSTLEIQRTEQGDSAMYLCASSLAPGLGGNYGYTFGSGTRLTVV.

This clonotype was counted only a few times. The DNA for the CDR3 is TGTGCCAGCAGCCCGCGCTTGAGCACAGATACGCAGTATTTT. This translates into CASSPRLSTDTQYF. The genes are TRBV7-9 and TRBJ2-3, with D unresolved. Trimming removed 5 bases from V and 0 bases from J, with 9 bases in between. The germline CDR1 and CDR2 sequences are SEHNR and FQNEAQ (reference sequence). The CDR3 contains 14 residues.

This clonotype was observed a few times. The chain joins TRBV28 to TRBJ1-1; no clear D. V was trimmed by 10 bases and J by 0 bases, leaving 6 bases between them. This CDR3 spans 11 amino acids. Germline V CDR1 and CDR2: MDHEN, SYDVKM. CDR3 protein: CAIRLNTEAFF. DNA of the CDR3: TGTGCCATTCGATTGAACACTGAAGCTTTCTTT.

The V call is TRBV7-8, the J call TRBJ2-1; 10 bases fit TRBD2. V trimming: 1 base; J trimming: 10 bases; junction bases outside the gene matches: 7. The CDR3 runs to 15 residues. Germline CDR1 reads SGHVS; CDR2 reads FQNEAQ. The CDR3 coding sequence is TGTGCCAGCAGCTTAGTGCTAGCGGGGGCTGGGGAGCAGTTCTTC. As protein: CASSLVLAGAGEQFF.

This clonotype turned up a few times. V and J are TRBV6-1 and TRBJ2-3, with no clear D. CDR3 length equals 13 residues. Trimming took 6 bases from V and 6 from J, leaving 13 bases between them. Germline V gene sequence: CDR1 MNHNS, CDR2 SASEGT. The CDR3 loop is CASRPYRADTQYF. Here the CDR3 DNA reads TGTGCCAGCAGACCATACCGGGCGGATACGCAGTATTTT.

This clonotype has only a few counts. The rearrangement uses TRBV6-2 or TRBV6-3 and TRBJ1-1; D is unclear. This CDR3 comprises 17 residues. V was pared by 0 bases and J by 4 bases, with 18 bases between. The germline gives CDR1 MNHEY, CDR2 SVGEGT. The CDR3 here is CASSYSARRRVSTEAFF. In nucleotides, the CDR3 is TGTGCCAGCAGTTACTCGGCTCGGAGGAGGGTGAGCACTGAAGCTTTCTTT.

This clonotype came up a few times. The chain combines TRBV7-9 with TRBJ2-5; maybe TRBD2 (5 bases). This CDR3 is 14 amino acids long. The V end lost 5 bases, the J end lost 5 bases, and 15 bases lay between the germline ends. Germline CDR1 SEHNR, CDR2 FQNEAQ (reference sequence). The CDR3 reads CASSPAGSAETQYF. The DNA for the CDR3 is TGTGCCAGCAGCCCGGCGGGTAGTGCGGAGACCCAGTACTTC.

The rearrangement joins TRBV7-9 to TRBJ1-5; unclear D gene. V was pared by 2 bases and J by 7 bases, with 6 bases between. This CDR3 spans 12 amino acids. Germline lookup yields CDR1 SEHNR and CDR2 FQNEAQ (reference sequence). CDR3 bases: TGTGCCAGCAGCTTATCGGCACAGCCCCAGCATTTT. It codes for CASSLSAQPQHF.

This clonotype has more than one count but fewer than ten. V is TRBV7-2 and J is TRBJ2-7, with D possibly TRBD2 on 6 matching bases. The V and J ends lost 3 bases and 4 bases respectively, with 22 bases between them. The CDR3 has 17 amino acids. The germline V gene has CDR1 SGHTA and CDR2 FQGNSA. CDR3 sequence reads: CASSFGASGGTPYEQYF. The CDR3 DNA reads TGTGCCAGCAGCTTTGGGGCCTCAGGCGGGACTCCGTACGAGCAGTACTTC.

The chain is built from TRBV6-1 and TRBJ1-2; 7 bases match TRBD1. Trimming took 8 bases from V and 4 from J; bases not matched to a gene: 10. The length of the CDR3 is 14 residues. Germline loops: CDR1 MNHNS, CDR2 SASEGT. The CDR3: CASGQGVFSYGYTF. The CDR3 DNA reads as TGTGCCAGCGGCCAGGGGGTTTTTAGCTATGGCTACACCTTC.

This clonotype was seen at least ten times. V gene TRBV6-5 combines with J gene TRBJ2-5, with 12 bases identical to TRBD1. Germline V lookup: CDR1 MNHEY, CDR2 SVGAGI. With V trimmed by 9 bases and J by 3 bases, 17 bases remained unmatched. This CDR3 contains 18 residues. For the CDR3, the DNA is TGTGCCAGTATTACCGGGACAGGGGGCGTCGGGACCGAAGAGACCCAGTACTTC. It specifies CASITGTGGVGTEETQYF.

There are many counts of this clonotype. J is TRBJ2-1 and V is TRBV11-3, with TRBD2 matching 11 bases. V gave up 5 bases and J gave up 8 bases; unmatched junction bases: 8. Germline assignment: CDR1 SGHNT and CDR2 YENEEA. This CDR3 has 15 amino acids. CDR3 sequence reads: CASSGTSGRLDEQFF. As DNA, the CDR3 is TGTGCCAGCAGCGGTACTAGCGGGAGACTAGATGAGCAGTTCTTC.